This TCR beta chain comes out of a study of cytomegalovirus exposure and HLA in healthy donors. With regard to this clone: What it recognizes is unknown.

The ends were cut back, 0 bases at V and 6 bases at J, with 12 bases in the middle. From germline, CDR1 is PRHDT and CDR2 FYEKMQ (reference sequence). The CDR3 has 16 residues. Researchers ran the PCR with 60 Vbeta and 13 Jbeta primers. Sequencing used immunoSEQ multiplex PCR; TCRdb keeps in-frame clones, though not all of them. Here the sample spans over 200,000 clones, approximately 70% being singletons. Study results and caveats: Sequencing artifact likely explains a cluster of highly shared sequence variants. A later analysis linked a missense DCLRE1C variant to TCR beta V- and J-gene trimming.

The TCR comes from a man aged 35 to 55 in good health and CMV-seropositive. J is TRBJ1-6 and V is TRBV13; D is unresolved. Sequencing was performed on PBMCs. CDR3 protein: CASSLGLGRLNSPLHF. The CDR3 nucleotides read TGTGCCAGCAGCTTAGGGCTAGGCCGACTTAATTCACCCCTCCACTTT.